The subject of this entry is one T cell receptor (beta chain). Assay: immunoSEQ multiplex PCR; the TCRdb copy retains only in-frame clones and omits some. The sample consists of fewer than 2,000 clones, approximately 60% of them appearing once. These data are taken from a study of immune cell composition in non-small cell lung cancer. Germline V gene data show CDR1 as MNHEY and CDR2 as SVGAGI. J gave up 7 bases and V 4 bases, and 10 bases lay outside the gene matches. The CDR3 spans 15 residues. Normal lung was sampled as far from the tumour as possible, at least 3 cm. The sequenced material came from non-adjacent lung tissue. This receptor was obtained from a human donor with non-small cell lung cancer. This chain links TRBV6-5 with TRBJ2-1, with TRBD2 identical over 7 bases. This chain's CDR3 is CASSSSSTSKNEQFF. In DNA form, the CDR3 reads TGTGCCAGCAGTTCCTCATCGACTAGCAAGAATGAGCAGTTCTTC.